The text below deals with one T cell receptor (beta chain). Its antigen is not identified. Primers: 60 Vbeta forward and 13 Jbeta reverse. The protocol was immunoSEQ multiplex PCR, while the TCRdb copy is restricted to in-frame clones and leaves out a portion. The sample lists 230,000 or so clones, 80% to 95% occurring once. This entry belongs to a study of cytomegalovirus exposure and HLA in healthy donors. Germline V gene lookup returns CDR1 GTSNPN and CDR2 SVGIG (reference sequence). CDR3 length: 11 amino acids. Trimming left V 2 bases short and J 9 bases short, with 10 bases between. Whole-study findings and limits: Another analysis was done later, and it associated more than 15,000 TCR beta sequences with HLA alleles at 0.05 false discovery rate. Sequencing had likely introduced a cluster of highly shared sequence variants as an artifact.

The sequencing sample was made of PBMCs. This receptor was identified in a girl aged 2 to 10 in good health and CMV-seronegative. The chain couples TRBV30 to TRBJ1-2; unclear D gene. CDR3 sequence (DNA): TGTGCCTGGAGTTCCGGGAATCGCTACACCTTC. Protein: CAWSSGNRYTF.